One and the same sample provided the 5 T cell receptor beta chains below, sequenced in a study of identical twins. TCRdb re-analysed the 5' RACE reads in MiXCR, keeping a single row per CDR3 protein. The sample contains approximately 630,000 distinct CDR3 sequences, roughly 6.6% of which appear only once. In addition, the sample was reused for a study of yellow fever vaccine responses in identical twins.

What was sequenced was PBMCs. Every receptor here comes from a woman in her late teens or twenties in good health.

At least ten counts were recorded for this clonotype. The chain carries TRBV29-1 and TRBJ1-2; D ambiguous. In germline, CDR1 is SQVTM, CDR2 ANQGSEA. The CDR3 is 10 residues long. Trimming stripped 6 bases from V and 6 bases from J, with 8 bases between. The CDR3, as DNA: TGCAGCGTCCTAGAGGATGGCTACACCTTC. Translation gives CSVLEDGYTF.

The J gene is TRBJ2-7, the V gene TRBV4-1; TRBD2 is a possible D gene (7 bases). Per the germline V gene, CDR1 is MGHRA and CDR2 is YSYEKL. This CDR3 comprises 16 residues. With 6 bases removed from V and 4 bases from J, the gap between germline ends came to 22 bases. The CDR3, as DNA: TGCGCCAGCAGTCTGGGGGGGGGCTCAAATGGGTACGAGCAGTACTTC. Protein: CASSLGGGSNGYEQYF.

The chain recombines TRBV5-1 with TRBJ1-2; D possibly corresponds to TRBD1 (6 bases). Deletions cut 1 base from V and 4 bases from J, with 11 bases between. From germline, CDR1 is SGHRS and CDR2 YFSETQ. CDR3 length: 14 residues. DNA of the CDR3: TGCGCCAGCAGCTTGCGGGGGGACACCTATGGCTACACCTTC. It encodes CASSLRGDTYGYTF.

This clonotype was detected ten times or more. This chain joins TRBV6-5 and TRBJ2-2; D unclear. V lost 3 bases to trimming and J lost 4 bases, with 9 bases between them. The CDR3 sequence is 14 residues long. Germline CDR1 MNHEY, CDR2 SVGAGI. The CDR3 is CASSYLQVTGELFF. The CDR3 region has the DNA TGTGCCAGCAGTTATTTGCAGGTCACCGGGGAGCTGTTTTTT.

The CDR3 reads CASSFPLETQYF. The CDR3 region has the DNA TGTGCCAGCAGCTTCCCTTTGGAGACCCAGTACTTC. The gene calls are TRBV12-3 or TRBV12-4 and TRBJ2-5; no reliable D call. V was cut by 6 bases and J by 5 bases, with 10 bases left in between. CDR3 length: 12 amino acids.